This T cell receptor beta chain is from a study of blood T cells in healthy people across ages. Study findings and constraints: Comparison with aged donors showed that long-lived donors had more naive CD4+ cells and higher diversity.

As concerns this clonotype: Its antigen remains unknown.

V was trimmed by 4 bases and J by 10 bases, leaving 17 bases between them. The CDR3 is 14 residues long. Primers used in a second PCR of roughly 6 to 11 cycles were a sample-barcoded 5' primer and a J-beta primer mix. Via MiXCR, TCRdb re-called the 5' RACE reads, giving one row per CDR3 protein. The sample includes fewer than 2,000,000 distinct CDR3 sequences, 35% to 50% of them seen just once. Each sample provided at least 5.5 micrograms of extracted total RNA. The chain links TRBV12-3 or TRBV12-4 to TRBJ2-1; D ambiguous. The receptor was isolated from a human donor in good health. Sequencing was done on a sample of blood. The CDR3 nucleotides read TGTGCCAGCAGTTCAGCGATCAGCGCTGGCGAGCAGTTCTTC. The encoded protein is CASSSAISAGEQFF.